The 17 T cell receptor beta chains given below trace back to one sample, sequenced in a study of cytomegalovirus exposure and HLA in healthy donors. Researchers ran the PCR with 60 Vbeta and 13 Jbeta primers. This table comes from immunoSEQ multiplex PCR, and its TCRdb copy is limited to in-frame clones, with some not included. The sample has 150,000 or so clones; over 60% are singletons. The sample comprised PBMCs. The receptors shown here come from a male donor in good health and CMV-seropositive.

The chain employs TRBV11-2 and TRBJ2-1; 7 nucleotides agree with TRBD2. CDR3 size: 15 residues. With 8 bases clipped from V and 3 bases from J, the junction kept 10 bases outside the gene matches. Germline V gene sequence: CDR1 SGHAT, CDR2 FQNNGV. CDR3 sequence (DNA): TGTGCCAGCCAAAGCGGAGCGGGGTACTACAATGAGCAGTTCTTC. Residues: CASQSGAGYYNEQFF.

On this clone: The junction and the germline gene differ at one end; a read error may be behind it. V is TRBV6-4 and J is TRBJ2-6; tentatively, D is TRBD2 (6 bases). The CDR3 spans 17 residues. Germline V gene data show CDR1 as MRHNA and CDR2 as SNTAGT. The CDR3 loop is CASSDPGDPSGANVLTF. The CDR3 DNA sequence: TGTGCCAGCAGTGACCCGGGGGACCCCTCTGGGGCTAACGTCCTGACTTTC.

The chain links TRBV6-5 to TRBJ1-2; 7 positions agree with TRBD1. J lost 4 bases, V lost 5 bases, and 4 bases had no gene match. This CDR3 is 13 amino acids long. The germline V gene encodes CDR1 MNHEY and CDR2 SVGAGI. The CDR3 sequence: CASSAPGGYGYTF. Here the CDR3 DNA reads TGTGCCAGCAGTGCCCCAGGGGGCTATGGCTACACCTTC.

The CDR3 coding sequence is TGTGCCAGCAGCTCAAGACTAGCGTCCTACGAGCAGTACTTC. This translates into CASSSRLASYEQYF. This sequence joins TRBV7-6 and TRBJ2-7; 8 bases align to TRBD2. The junction had 3 bases not matched to a gene; V was cut back by 4 bases and J by 1 base. The germline V gene has CDR1 SGHVS and CDR2 FNYEAQ. CDR3 length: 14 residues.

The rearrangement links TRBV10-2 to TRBJ2-7; D call uncertain. V was pared by 2 bases and J by 1 base, with 6 bases between. Looked up from germline, CDR1 is WSHSY and CDR2 is SAAADI. The length of the CDR3 is 13 residues. The CDR3 spells CASSEASSYEQYF. The DNA of the CDR3 is TGCGCCAGCAGTGAGGCCAGTTCCTACGAGCAGTACTTC.

The rearrangement links TRBV7-6 to TRBJ2-3; D might be TRBD1 (6 bases). The CDR3 spans 14 residues. V gave up 1 base and J gave up 2 bases, with 7 bases separating them. Germline V gene sequence: CDR1 SGHVS, CDR2 FNYEAQ. The chain's CDR3 is CASSLGQVTDTQYF. The CDR3 DNA is TGTGCCAGCAGCTTAGGACAGGTCACAGATACGCAGTATTTT.

The chain is built from TRBV7-2 and TRBJ2-7, with 10 bases lining up with TRBD2. The J segment lost 2 bases and the V segment lost 1 base, leaving 2 bases of the junction unmatched. Germline-derived CDR1 and CDR2 are SGHTA and FQGNSA. The length of the CDR3 is 15 residues. The CDR3 bases are TGTGCCAGCAGCTTAGAGCTAGCGGGAGCCTACGAGCAGTACTTC. Amino acids: CASSLELAGAYEQYF.

The chain couples TRBV14 to TRBJ1-2; D is perhaps TRBD1 (5 bases). This CDR3 comprises 16 residues. The germline V gene encodes CDR1 SGHDN and CDR2 FVKESK. V lost 0 bases, J lost 3 bases, and 14 bases lay in between. Written as DNA, the CDR3 is TGTGCCAGCAGCCAAGATGGCTGGGGGAGGGACTATGGCTACACCTTC. Its protein product is CASSQDGWGRDYGYTF. Drawing the rest from reference TRBV14 and TRBJ1-2, the complete variable domain is EAGVTQFPSHSVIEKGQTVTLRCDPISGHDNLYWYRRVMGKEIKFLLHFVKESKQDESGMPNNRFLAERTGGTYSTLKVQPAELEDSGVYFCASSQDGWGRDYGYTFGSGTRLTVV.

This clone occurred a few times. The junction differs from germline at one of its ends, possibly a read error. The genes are TRBV7-9 and TRBJ1-2; the D gene is possibly TRBD1 (6 bases). Germline values: CDR1 SEHNR, CDR2 FQNEAQ (reference sequence). The CDR3 sequence is 12 residues long. The DNA of the CDR3 is TGTTCCAGCAGCTTGGACAGAGCACACTACACCTTC. This translates into CSSSLDRAHYTF.

A remark on this clone: The junction departs from the called germline gene at one end, perhaps through a read error. This chain joins TRBV9 and TRBJ2-6; 7 positions match TRBD1. The V gene's germline CDR1 is SGDLS and CDR2 YYNGEE. The CDR3 is 14 amino acids. CDR3 DNA: TGTGCCAGCACGACAGGGAACGGGGCCAACGGCCTGACTTTC. Protein product: CASTTGNGANGLTF.

This chain links TRBV5-1 with TRBJ2-5; tentative D call: TRBD1 (5 bases). Looked up from germline, CDR1 is SGHRS and CDR2 is YFSETQ. Between the trimmed V and J ends, which lost 4 bases and 5 bases, there was a span of 18 bases. This CDR3 is built from 15 residues. The CDR3 sequence is CASSEGARSHETQYF. The CDR3 nucleotides are TGCGCCAGCAGCGAAGGGGCTAGGTCGCACGAGACCCAGTACTTC.

The rearrangement uses TRBV11-2 and TRBJ2-5; 7 nucleotides match TRBD1. The CDR3 sequence is 14 residues long. The germline CDR1 and CDR2 sequences are SGHAT and FQNNGV. Trimming took 6 bases from V and 3 from J; bases not matched to a gene: 7. DNA of the CDR3: TGTGCCAGCAGGAGACAGGGCCTAGAAGAGACCCAGTACTTC. It codes for CASRRQGLEETQYF.

The chain is built from TRBV28 and TRBJ2-3; 11 positions match TRBD2. The junction had 7 bases not matched to a gene; V was cut back by 6 bases and J by 2 bases. Germline CDR1 MDHEN, CDR2 SYDVKM. This CDR3 spans 16 amino acids. The CDR3 sequence: CASSQGGLADTDTQYF. The CDR3 region has the DNA TGTGCCAGCAGCCAAGGGGGACTAGCGGACACAGATACGCAGTATTTT.

The J gene is TRBJ1-2, the V gene TRBV6-5; D is possibly TRBD1 (5 bases). Germline lookup yields CDR1 MNHEY and CDR2 SVGAGI. Trimming took 5 bases from V and 0 from J, leaving 7 bases between them. The length of the CDR3 is 13 residues. CDR3 sequence reads: CASSPQANYGYTF. The CDR3 DNA reads TGTGCCAGCAGTCCACAGGCTAACTATGGCTACACCTTC.

V gene TRBV2 combines with J gene TRBJ1-2, with 8 bases lining up with TRBD1. CDR3 length equals 17 residues. Germline V gene sequence: CDR1 SNHLY, CDR2 FYNNEI. Germline trimming cut 4 bases from V and 0 bases from J; bases unmatched to any gene: 10. The CDR3 loop is CASSGQGQTPANYGYTF. CDR3 sequence (DNA): TGTGCCAGCAGTGGACAGGGGCAAACCCCAGCTAACTATGGCTACACCTTC. The full variable domain, completed using reference TRBV2 and TRBJ1-2, is EPEVTQTPSHQVTQMGQEVILRCVPISNHLYFYWYRQILGQKVEFLVSFYNNEISEKSEIFDDQFSVERPDGSNFTLKIRSTKLEDSAMYFCASSGQGQTPANYGYTFGSGTRLTVV.

V and J are TRBV19 and TRBJ2-7; D is possibly TRBD2 (6 bases). Between the trimmed V and J ends, which lost 7 bases and 3 bases, there was a span of 13 bases. The CDR3 length is 13 residues. Germline values: CDR1 LNHDA, CDR2 SQIVND (reference sequence). In DNA, the CDR3 is TGTGCCAGTAAGGCGGGAACGGGCTACGAGCAGTACTTC. It is translated as CASKAGTGYEQYF.

The count of this clone is one. The chain uses TRBV5-1 and TRBJ2-2; TRBD1 matches at 7 bases. Germline CDR1 reads SGHRS; CDR2 reads YFSETQ. The CDR3 has 17 residues. The ends lost 4 bases at V and 0 bases at J; junction bases unmatched: 9. For the CDR3, the DNA is TGCGCCAGCAGCGACGTAAACAGGGGATCGAACACCGGGGAGCTGTTTTTT. Amino acid sequence: CASSDVNRGSNTGELFF.